The sequence of this T cell receptor beta chain was determined in a study of T-cell reconstitution after alpha-beta-depleted transplantation in children. This clonotype occurred many times. Its antigen is not identified. Construction of the TCRbeta library involved unique molecular identifiers. One entry per CDR3 protein results from TCRdb running MiXCR on the PCR reads. This table has fewer than 250,000 distinct CDR3 sequences, approximately 8% appearing once. From germline, CDR1 is LGHDT and CDR2 YNNKEL (reference sequence). This CDR3 is built from 14 residues. Losses at the gene ends were 1 base for V and 5 bases for J; bases not matched to a gene: 3. Findings and caveats of the study: Several hundred graft clones that had expanded were reportedly the source of alpha-beta T cells about two months after transplant. Counts and diversity of T cells one year after transplant came mostly from newly produced T cells.

The starting material was PBMCs, mostly from graft donor cells, obtained 180 days after TCRalphabeta/CD19-depleted stem cell transplant. The gene calls are TRBV3-1 and TRBJ1-1, with TRBD1 matching over 8 bases. The source of this sequence is a male patient between 10 and 17 years old who had a stem cell transplant for acute lymphoblastic leukemia, so the T cells may come from the graft donor. CDR3 residues: CASSQGTGKTEAFF. The DNA for the CDR3 is TGTGCCAGCAGCCAAGGGACAGGGAAGACTGAAGCTTTCTTT.